The sequence of this T cell receptor (beta chain) was determined in a study of cytomegalovirus exposure and HLA in healthy donors listed by TCRdb under 2017. With respect to the entire study: An earlier analysis of several hundred of the donors reported approximately 260 Gb of sequence data and 95 million to 130 million unique TCR beta sequences obtained from some 170 million T cells. Of the approximately 370 genotyped donors, 75% to 85% were placed in the genetic ancestry cluster associated with self-reported Caucasian donors. The number of typed donors differed by locus: roughly 620-630 for A, B, C, DRB1 and DQB1; some 500 for DQA1; 606 for DPA1; and roughly 450 for DPB1. In an earlier analysis of 550 to 700 of the donors, high-throughput TCR beta sequencing was used to judge whether each TCR beta V gene segment behaved as functional or pseudogenic. The study combined high-throughput TCR immunosequencing, statistical association of individual TCRs with disease status, and machine learning to predict cytomegalovirus infection status. In addition to the first cohort of roughly 700 subjects, a separate validation cohort of over 90 different subjects was used. The study profiled the T cell repertoires of hundreds of subjects by immunosequencing and related them to cytomegalovirus serostatus. Because of strong linkage in the cohort, five DR-DQ haplotypes were treated as single units for association and clustering. Alongside the repertoire data, information on donor age, sex, ethnicity and CMV serostatus was compiled. In a later analysis, previously published TCR beta repertoires from 550 to 700 donors were re-analyzed and high-resolution HLA genotyping was added so that TCR occurrence patterns could be studied. Around 330 gigabases of sequencing data and around 85 million unique TCR sequences made up an early release that covered some 640 HLA-typed donors. The later analysis used no new phenotypic data to find candidate immune exposures, relying instead on TCR beta sequences and their occurrence across donors. Among around 400 genotyped donors of the cohort, an average of about 240,000 unique TCR beta nucleotide sequences were sequenced per donor, around 20% of them non-productive. Both class I and class II loci were covered by HLA typing, at four-digit resolution. Every repertoire in the discovery cohort had been generated on one and the same sequencing platform. Genome-wide SNP genotypes for about 65% of the roughly 700 donors were used in a later genetic analysis, which treated that subset as a discovery cohort. The study aimed to test whether cataloging public T cell receptors could reveal signatures of past pathogen exposure. Overall study results and their limits: Most CMV-associated TCR beta chains appeared to be HLA-restricted in a later analysis, and the HLA associations seemed to be driven largely by CMV exposure. Across donors, most TCR sequences were observed very rarely, whereas some public TCRs were present in many individuals. Because the 87-base-pair reads could not distinguish some IMGT-functional V segments, including TRBV6-2 and TRBV6-3, those segments were excluded. According to a later genetic analysis, donors in an Asian-associated ancestry cluster had fewer N-insertions in productive TCRs than the approximately 700-donor mean. Several of the top co-occurrence clusters appeared to be linked to parvovirus B19, influenza, CMV and Epstein-Barr virus, according to a later analysis. The classifier was reported to diagnose cytomegalovirus status with high specificity and sensitivity in both the original and validation cohorts. The presence/absence analyses assumed that sequencing depth was roughly uniform across donors, and that assumption may not be true. Fewer than 20 rarely observed V segments, including chromosome 9 orphons, were excluded from the earlier analysis of just under 600 of the donors because counts were too low. The only immune exposure information available for the cohort was CMV serostatus. The cohort was sequenced for TCR beta chains only, and without alpha or paired-chain data the features that could be detected were limited. In a later analysis, HLA-associated TCR beta chains showed more clonal expansion and lower generation probabilities than non-associated chains that were equally common. Linkage disequilibrium might explain the correlated functional status among segregating V segments, but an unknown experimental factor could not be ruled out. Because some donors lacked HLA typing at each locus, the association tests relied only on the typed subset. In an earlier analysis of under 600 of the donors, most TCR beta V segments were observed in productive rearrangements about 90% or about 30% of the time, broadly matching IMGT annotations. According to the authors, the approach could potentially be generalized to other disease states and immunological phenotypes. Strong co-occurrence of HLA alleles, especially DR and DQ, made assigning TCR associations to individual alleles difficult. Specific HLA alleles were associated with 15,000 to 20,000 TCR beta sequences at a false discovery rate of 0.05 in a later analysis. In vitro tests confirmed that three of the cytomegalovirus-associated TCR beta chains recognize cytomegalovirus antigens. The sequencing pipeline was judged likely to have produced a cluster of highly shared sequence variants as a technical artifact. A further reported finding was that TCR beta sequences accurately predicted the HLA-A and HLA-B alleles for most subjects in the first cohort. In a later analysis, the rate of TCR association differed among HLA loci, with DRB1 alleles having the most associated TCRs and HLA-C alleles having the fewest. V-gene and J-gene trimming of TCR beta chains was associated with a missense DCLRE1C variant in a later genetic analysis, and the association was replicated in an independent cohort. The study listed 164 TCR beta chains as associated with cytomegalovirus.

Trimming costs V 5 bases and J 2 bases, and their ends lie 13 bases apart. The CDR3 measures 14 amino acids from cysteine to phenylalanine. CDR3 DNA only is kept here, 42 bases in frame from base 1. Sequences LNHDA (CDR1) and SQIVND (CDR2) are obtained from the germline V gene (reference sequence). The cohort comprised some 730 healthy bone marrow donors. Cohort members were all nominally healthy when sampled, although unrecorded immune exposures were likely present. The donor tested CMV seronegative and was one of the 352 seronegative cohort members. Each donor provided a peripheral blood sample, and peripheral blood mononuclear cells were used for TCR beta sequencing. The Qiagen DNeasy Blood Extraction Kit was used to extract genomic DNA from the blood cell samples. Libraries were constructed by the immunoSEQ multiplex PCR assay. A mixture of 60 forward primers for TCR Vbeta segments and 13 reverse primers for TCR Jbeta segments was used in the multiplex PCR. A multiplex PCR assay on genomic DNA amplified the CDR3 region of rearranged TCR beta genes. On the Illumina HiSeq System, the amplified TCR beta libraries were sequenced as 87-base-pair reads. Per the original workflow: A later analysis tallied 70 million to 100 million unique TCR beta chains across the 650 to 750 repertoires, and around 10 million of those chains were shared by two or more donors. To remove PCR and sequencing errors, raw reads were error-corrected and collapsed into unique sequences using a nearest-neighbor algorithm that merged closely related sequences. V, D and J gene segments were assigned by aligning CDR3 sequences to IMGT reference sequences. For a sequence to be retained, a match of at least six nucleotides was required to both a V gene segment and a J gene segment. A rearrangement was called productive if the CDR3 had no stop codons and remained in frame with V and J, and every other rearrangement was called non-productive. Following IMGT convention, CDR3 was defined as the stretch from the second conserved V-encoded cysteine up to the conserved J-encoded phenylalanine. In an earlier analysis of more than 550 of the donors, sequences lacking an unambiguous match to a single V gene segment were excluded. In an earlier analysis of a few hundred of the donors, V segments were called functional above 56.7% productive rearrangements and were called segregating when the between-donor standard deviation exceeded 5%. To diagnose cytomegalovirus status from the catalog of TCR beta chain sequences, a statistical classification framework was built. A later analysis assigned V and J genes by comparing TCR nucleotide sequences with IMGT/GENE-DB human TR gene sequences. Using the TCRdist pipeline, a later analysis assigned CDR3 sequences along with most-parsimonious VDJ recombination scenarios. In a later analysis, every TCR beta chain was defined by the combination of its CDR3 amino acid sequence and its V-gene family, and reads without a unique V-gene family were dropped. As a way to deal with suspected cross-contamination and a sequencing artifact, a later analysis dropped roughly 620 nucleotide sequences that were highly shared and had low generation probability. For each public chain, a later analysis derived a clonal expansion index from normalized ranks of inferred template counts within each repertoire. A later analysis computed generation probabilities with a VDJ recombination model fitted to out-of-frame rearrangements, and checked the results against IGoR. In a later analysis, hypergeometric tests were used to score TCR-TCR, TCR-HLA and TCR-CMV co-occurrence, with a repertoire-size bias correction applied to TCR pairs. False discovery rates were estimated in a later analysis by permuting HLA or CMV assignments 20 times. In a later analysis, co-occurring TCRs were grouped using DBSCAN, and TCRdist sequence similarity was added for clustering within HLA-allele-positive subsets. Repertoires with fewer than 30,000 or more than 120,000 public chains were left out of co-occurrence clustering, as were about 5 repertoires with anomalous nucleotide sharing. In its TCRdb copy, this immuneACCESS table keeps in-frame sequences only and misses some clones. Where compared with another copy, unresolved V genes explain less than half of these, and the others have no known cause. The V and J calls and clone size come from that table; D and trimming were worked out from the DNA. This sample is represented by about 120,000 clones; roughly 9% of them were singletons. 3% of the sample goes to the ten largest clones.

Concerning this clone itself: Its antigen remains undetermined. Base qualities were left out, and no much larger clone turns up one base away.

The rearrangement joined TRBV19 to TRBJ2-7, and TRBD1 may be the D gene, going by 5 matching bases. Sequenced input: PBMCs. The clonotype comes from a man aged 25 to 40 in good health and CMV-seronegative. The CDR3 amino acid sequence is: CASSPPGSAYEQYF. The bases are TGTGCCAGTAGTCCCCCAGGGTCGGCCTACGAGCAGTACTTC.